What follows are 5 T cell receptor beta chains derived from one specimen sequenced in a study of cytotoxic CD8 clonotypes in ibrutinib-treated CLL. The protocol was immunoSEQ multiplex PCR, while the TCRdb copy is restricted to in-frame clones and leaves out a portion. The data hold about 50,000 clones, with roughly 58% observed a single time. The starting material was PBMCs, obtained at disease progression, from a patient treated with ibrutinib. The receptors here all came from a human donor with chronic lymphocytic leukemia.

This chain links TRBV10-3 with TRBJ1-2; maybe TRBD1 (5 bases). Trimming left V 7 bases short and J 3 bases short, with 15 bases between. Germline V gives CDR1 ENHRY, CDR2 SYGVKD. This CDR3 spans 14 amino acids. CDR3 nucleotide sequence: TGTGCCATCACCGGGACCGGAGGGGACTATGGCTACACCTTC. Translated, it gives CAITGTGGDYGYTF.

The chain is built from TRBV7-9 and TRBJ2-1, with D possibly being TRBD2 (5 bases). Germline V CDR1 and CDR2: SEHNR, FQNEAQ (reference sequence). CDR3 length: 13 amino acids. Trimming took 2 bases from V and 10 from J, leaving 12 bases between them. CDR3 sequence reads: CASSLPPLAEQFF. Here the CDR3 DNA reads TGTGCCAGCAGCTTACCCCCATTAGCGGAGCAGTTCTTC.

This chain connects TRBV11-2 to TRBJ1-5; 10 positions agree with TRBD1. The CDR3 is 15 amino acids. Per germline, CDR1 SGHAT and CDR2 FQNNGV. The V and J ends lost 5 bases and 6 bases, in that order; junction bases with no gene match: 7. CDR3: CASSAGQGVGQPQHF. The DNA for the CDR3 is TGTGCCAGCAGCGCCGGACAGGGGGTAGGTCAGCCCCAGCATTTT.

The chain employs TRBV6-5 and TRBJ1-1, with D perhaps matching TRBD1 (5 bases). Between the trimmed V and J ends, which lost 0 bases and 1 base, there was a span of 9 bases. Germline CDR1 is MNHEY and CDR2 is SVGAGI. There are 15 residues in the CDR3. DNA for the CDR3: TGTGCCAGCAGTTACTCTTGGGGGACGAACACTGAAGCTTTCTTT. Its protein is CASSYSWGTNTEAFF.

This chain connects TRBV7-9 to TRBJ2-1, with 9 positions matching TRBD2. The trim removed 2 bases at V and 8 bases at J, leaving 4 bases unmatched. The germline V gene has CDR1 SEHNR and CDR2 FQNEAQ (reference sequence). CDR3 length equals 14 residues. The CDR3 is CASSLMASGDEQFF. In DNA, the CDR3 is TGTGCCAGCAGCTTAATGGCTAGCGGGGATGAGCAGTTCTTC.